The 2 T cell receptor beta chains presented below share a single source sample, sequenced in a study of blood T cells in healthy people across ages. Alongside a J-beta primer mix, a sample-barcoded 5' primer served in a second PCR lasting roughly 6 to 11 cycles. MiXCR, run by TCRdb on the 5' RACE reads, gives a single entry per CDR3 protein. The repertoire consists of 2 million or so distinct CDR3 sequences, with less than 50% occurring once and the leading ten covering about 2.1%. Sequencing was performed on blood. These receptors all stem from a middle-aged woman in good health.

This chain uses TRBV6-2 or TRBV6-3 with TRBJ2-1, with D tentatively TRBD1 (7 bases). V was pared by 7 bases and J by 7 bases, with 17 bases between. The germline gives CDR1 MNHEY, CDR2 SVGEGT. CDR3 length: 14 residues. CDR3 amino acids: CASTGAGGSNEQFF. CDR3 bases: TGTGCCAGCACGGGGGCAGGGGGTTCGAATGAGCAGTTCTTC.

The chain combines TRBV4-3 with TRBJ1-2; D is possibly TRBD1 (6 bases). The CDR3 contains 15 residues. V was pared by 4 bases and J by 4 bases, with 16 bases between. From germline, CDR1 is LGHNA and CDR2 YSLEER. The CDR3 DNA sequence: TGCGCCAGCAGCCCTTCGATTGAAGGGGGCTATGGCTACACCTTC. Amino acid sequence: CASSPSIEGGYGYTF.